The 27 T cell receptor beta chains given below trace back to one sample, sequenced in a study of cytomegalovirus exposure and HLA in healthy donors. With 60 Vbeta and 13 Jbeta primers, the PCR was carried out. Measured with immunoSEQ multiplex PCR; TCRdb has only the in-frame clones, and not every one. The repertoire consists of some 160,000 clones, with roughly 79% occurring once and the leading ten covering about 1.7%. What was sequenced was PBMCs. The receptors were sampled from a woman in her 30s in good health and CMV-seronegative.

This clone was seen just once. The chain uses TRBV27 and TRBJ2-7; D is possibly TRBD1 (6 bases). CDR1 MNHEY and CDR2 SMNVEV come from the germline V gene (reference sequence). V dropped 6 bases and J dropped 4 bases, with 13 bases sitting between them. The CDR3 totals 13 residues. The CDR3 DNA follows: TGTGCCAGCAGCCCTGGGACATCGTACGAGCAGTACTTC. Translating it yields CASSPGTSYEQYF.

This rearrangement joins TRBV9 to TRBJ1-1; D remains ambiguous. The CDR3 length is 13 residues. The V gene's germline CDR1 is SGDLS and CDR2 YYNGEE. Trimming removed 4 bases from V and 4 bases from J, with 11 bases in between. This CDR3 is CASSPEVSTEAFF. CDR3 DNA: TGTGCCAGCAGCCCGGAGGTAAGCACTGAAGCTTTCTTT.

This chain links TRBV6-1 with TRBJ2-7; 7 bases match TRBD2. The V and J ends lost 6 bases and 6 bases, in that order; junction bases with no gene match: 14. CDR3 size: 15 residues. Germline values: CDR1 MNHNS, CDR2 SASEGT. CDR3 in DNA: TGTGCCAGCAGGGTTCCCGGGACTAATACTGGCGAGCAGTACTTC. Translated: CASRVPGTNTGEQYF.

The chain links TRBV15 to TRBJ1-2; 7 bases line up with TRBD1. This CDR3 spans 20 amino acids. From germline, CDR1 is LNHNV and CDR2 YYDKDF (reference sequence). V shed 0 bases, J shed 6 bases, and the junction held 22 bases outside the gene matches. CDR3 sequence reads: CATSRDSAAGTDFSWHGYTF. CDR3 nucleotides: TGTGCCACCAGCAGAGACTCAGCCGCCGGGACAGACTTTTCTTGGCATGGCTACACCTTC.

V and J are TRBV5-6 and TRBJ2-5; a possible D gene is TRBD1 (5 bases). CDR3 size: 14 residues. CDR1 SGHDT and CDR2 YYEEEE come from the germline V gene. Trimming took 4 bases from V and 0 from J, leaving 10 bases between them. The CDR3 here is CASSRRVDQETQYF. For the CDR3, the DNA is TGTGCCAGCAGCCGCAGGGTGGACCAAGAGACCCAGTACTTC. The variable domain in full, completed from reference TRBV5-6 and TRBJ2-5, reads DAGVTQSPTHLIKTRGQQVTLRCSPKSGHDTVSWYQQALGQGPQFIFQYYEEEERQRGNFPDRFSGHQFPNYSSELNVNALLLGDSALYLCASSRRVDQETQYFGPGTRLLVL.

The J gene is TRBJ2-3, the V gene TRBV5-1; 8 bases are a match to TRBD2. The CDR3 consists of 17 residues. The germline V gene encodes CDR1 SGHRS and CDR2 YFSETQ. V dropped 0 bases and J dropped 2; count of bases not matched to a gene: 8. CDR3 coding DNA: TGCGCCAGCAGCTTGGAATCCCCTAGCGGGTTCACAGATACGCAGTATTTT. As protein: CASSLESPSGFTDTQYF.

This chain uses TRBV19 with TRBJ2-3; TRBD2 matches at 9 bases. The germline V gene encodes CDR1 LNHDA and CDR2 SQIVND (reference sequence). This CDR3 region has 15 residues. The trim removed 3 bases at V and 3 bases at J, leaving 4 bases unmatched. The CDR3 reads CASSISAGGTDTQYF. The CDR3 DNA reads TGTGCCAGTAGTATTTCGGCGGGGGGGACAGATACGCAGTATTTT.

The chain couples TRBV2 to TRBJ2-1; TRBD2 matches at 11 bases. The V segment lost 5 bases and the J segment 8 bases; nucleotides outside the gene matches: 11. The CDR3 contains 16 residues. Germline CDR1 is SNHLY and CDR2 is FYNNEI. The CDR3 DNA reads TGTGCCAGCAGTCTCCAGGGTAGCGGGGGGGTGGATGAGCAGTTCTTC. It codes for CASSLQGSGGVDEQFF.

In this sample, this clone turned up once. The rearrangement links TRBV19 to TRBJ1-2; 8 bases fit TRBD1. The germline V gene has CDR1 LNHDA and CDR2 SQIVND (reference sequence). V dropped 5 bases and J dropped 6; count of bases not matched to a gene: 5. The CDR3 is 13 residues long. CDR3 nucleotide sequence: TGTGCCAGTAGTGCACAGGGGGTAGATGGCTACACCTTC. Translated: CASSAQGVDGYTF.

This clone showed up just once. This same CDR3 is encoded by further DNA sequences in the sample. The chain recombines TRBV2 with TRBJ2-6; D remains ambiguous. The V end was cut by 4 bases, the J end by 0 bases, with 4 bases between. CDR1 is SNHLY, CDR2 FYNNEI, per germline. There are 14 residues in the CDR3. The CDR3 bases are TGTGCCAGCAGTGGGAGCTCTGGGGCCAACGTCCTGACTTTC. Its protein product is CASSGSSGANVLTF.

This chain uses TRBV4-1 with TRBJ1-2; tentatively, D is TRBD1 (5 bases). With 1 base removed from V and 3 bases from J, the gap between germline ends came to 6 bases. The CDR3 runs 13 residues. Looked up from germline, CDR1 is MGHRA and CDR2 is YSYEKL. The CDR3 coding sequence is TGCGCCAGCAGCCAAGGGGGGGACTATGGCTACACCTTC. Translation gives CASSQGGDYGYTF.

The CDR3 reads CASSPGQGSGKREAFF. For the CDR3, the DNA is TGTGCCAGCAGTCCGGGACAGGGCAGTGGAAAGAGGGAAGCTTTCTTT. The V and J genes are TRBV7-2 and TRBJ1-1; TRBD1 matches at 9 bases. The CDR3 runs to 16 residues. The J segment lost 8 bases and the V segment lost 6 bases, leaving 16 bases of the junction unmatched. The germline V gene encodes CDR1 SGHTA and CDR2 FQGNSA.

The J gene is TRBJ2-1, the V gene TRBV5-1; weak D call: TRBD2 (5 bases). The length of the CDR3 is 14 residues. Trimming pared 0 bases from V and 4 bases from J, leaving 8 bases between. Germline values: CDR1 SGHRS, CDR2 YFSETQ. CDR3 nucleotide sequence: TGCGCCAGCAGCTTGGTGGGCGGGTACAATGAGCAGTTCTTC. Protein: CASSLVGGYNEQFF.

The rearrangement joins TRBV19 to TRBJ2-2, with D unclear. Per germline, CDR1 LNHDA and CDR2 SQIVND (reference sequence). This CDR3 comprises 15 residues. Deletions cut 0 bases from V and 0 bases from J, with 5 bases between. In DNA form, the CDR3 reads TGTGCCAGTAGTATAGATTACTCGAACACCGGGGAGCTGTTTTTT. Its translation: CASSIDYSNTGELFF.

CDR3 in DNA: TGTGCCAGCAGGGCACGCGGGACAGGGTTTGAAAAACTGTTTTTT. This encodes CASRARGTGFEKLFF. The gene calls are TRBV2 and TRBJ1-4; TRBD1 aligns across 9 bases. CDR3 length equals 15 residues. The V gene's germline CDR1 is SNHLY and CDR2 FYNNEI. V shed 6 bases and J 7 bases; nucleotides not matched to a gene: 9.

The CDR3 loop is CASSDQAGSSGEQFF. The CDR3, as DNA: TGTGCCAGCAGTGATCAAGCGGGCTCCAGCGGTGAGCAGTTCTTC. The chain is built from TRBV6-4 and TRBJ2-1, with a tentative D call TRBD2 (6 bases). The germline V and J ends were trimmed by 3 bases and 9 bases, with 18 bases remaining between them. CDR3 size: 15 residues. Germline-derived CDR1 and CDR2 are MRHNA and SNTAGT.

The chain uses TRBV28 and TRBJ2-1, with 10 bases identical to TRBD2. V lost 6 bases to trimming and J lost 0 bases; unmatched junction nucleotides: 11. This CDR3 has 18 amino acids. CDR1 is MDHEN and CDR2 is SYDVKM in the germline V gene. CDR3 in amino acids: CASRLSGTSVFSYNEQFF. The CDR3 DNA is TGTGCCAGCAGGCTATCCGGGACTAGCGTTTTCTCCTACAATGAGCAGTTCTTC.

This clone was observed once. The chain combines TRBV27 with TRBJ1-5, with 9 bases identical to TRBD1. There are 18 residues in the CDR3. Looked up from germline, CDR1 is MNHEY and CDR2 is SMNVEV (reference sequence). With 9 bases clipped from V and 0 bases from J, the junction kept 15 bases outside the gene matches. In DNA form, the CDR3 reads TGTGCCAGAACAAACCCGGGACAGGGCGGATATAGCAATCAGCCCCAGCATTTT. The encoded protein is CARTNPGQGGYSNQPQHF.

CDR3 coding DNA: TGTGCCAGCAGCTTAGTGCTTGGGGGGGAAGCTTTCTTT. Protein: CASSLVLGGEAFF. The rearrangement joins TRBV7-7 to TRBJ1-1, with D perhaps TRBD1 (5 bases). Trimming pared 1 base from V and 8 bases from J, leaving 11 bases between. In germline, CDR1 is SSHAT, CDR2 FNYEAQ (reference sequence). This CDR3 is 13 amino acids long.

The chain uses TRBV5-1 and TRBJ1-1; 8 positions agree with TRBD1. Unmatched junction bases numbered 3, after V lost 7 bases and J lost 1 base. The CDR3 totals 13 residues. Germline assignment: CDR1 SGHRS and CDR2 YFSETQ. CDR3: CASRRGPNTEAFF. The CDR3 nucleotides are TGCGCCAGCCGCAGGGGGCCGAACACTGAAGCTTTCTTT.

CDR3 sequence: CASSLVVNYGYTF. The CDR3 nucleotides are TGTGCCAGCAGCTTAGTTGTAAACTATGGCTACACCTTC. The chain couples TRBV11-2 to TRBJ1-2; D not resolved. Deletions cut 1 base from V and 2 bases from J, with 5 bases between. Germline CDR1 is SGHAT and CDR2 is FQNNGV. This CDR3 region has 13 residues. The full variable domain, in which reference TRBV11-2 and TRBJ1-2 provide the parts outside the CDR3, is EAGVAQSPRYKIIEKRQSVAFWCNPISGHATLYWYQQILGQGPKLLIQFQNNGVVDDSQLPKDRFSAERLKGVDSTLKIQPAKLEDSAVYLCASSLVVNYGYTFGSGTRLTVV.

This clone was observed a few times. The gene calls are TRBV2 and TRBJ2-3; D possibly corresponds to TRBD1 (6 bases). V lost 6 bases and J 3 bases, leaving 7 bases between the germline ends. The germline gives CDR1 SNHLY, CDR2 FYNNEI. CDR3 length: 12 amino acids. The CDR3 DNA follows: TGTGCCAGCAGGGACAGAACAGATACGCAGTATTTT. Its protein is CASRDRTDTQYF.

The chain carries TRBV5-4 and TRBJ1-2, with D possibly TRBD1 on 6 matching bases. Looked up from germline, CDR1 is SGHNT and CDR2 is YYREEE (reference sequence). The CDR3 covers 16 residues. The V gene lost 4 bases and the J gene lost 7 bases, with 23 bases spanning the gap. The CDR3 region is CASSDGQFSLMFGYTF. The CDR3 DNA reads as TGTGCCAGCAGCGATGGACAGTTCTCCTTAATGTTTGGCTACACCTTC.

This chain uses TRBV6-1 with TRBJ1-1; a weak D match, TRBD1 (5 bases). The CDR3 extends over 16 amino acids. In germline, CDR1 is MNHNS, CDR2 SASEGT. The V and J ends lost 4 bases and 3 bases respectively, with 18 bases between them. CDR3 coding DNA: TGTGCCAGCAGTGTTCAGGGAATTGTTAGAGACACTGAAGCTTTCTTT. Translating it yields CASSVQGIVRDTEAFF.

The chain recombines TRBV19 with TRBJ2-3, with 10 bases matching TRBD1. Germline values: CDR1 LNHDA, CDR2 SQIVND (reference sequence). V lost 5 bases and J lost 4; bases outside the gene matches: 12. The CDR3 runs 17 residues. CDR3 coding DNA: TGTGCCAGTAGTGCCCGACCGGGACAGGGGTGGGCAGATACGCAGTATTTT. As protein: CASSARPGQGWADTQYF.

The CDR3 is CASSKGDSNQPQHF. CDR3 bases: TGTGCCAGCAGCAAGGGAGATAGCAATCAGCCCCAGCATTTT. This chain uses TRBV7-6 with TRBJ1-5; no reliable D call. Per the germline V gene, CDR1 is SGHVS and CDR2 is FNYEAQ. The V end was cut by 5 bases, the J end by 0 bases, with 8 bases between. This CDR3 comprises 14 residues.

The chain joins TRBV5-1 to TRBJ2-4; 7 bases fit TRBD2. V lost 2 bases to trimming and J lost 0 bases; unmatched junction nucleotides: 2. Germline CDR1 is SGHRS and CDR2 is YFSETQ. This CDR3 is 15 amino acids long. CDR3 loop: CASSLGGGAKNIQYF. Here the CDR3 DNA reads TGCGCCAGCAGCTTAGGCGGGGGAGCCAAAAACATTCAGTACTTC. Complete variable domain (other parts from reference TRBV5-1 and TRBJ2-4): KAGVTQTPRYLIKTRGQQVTLSCSPISGHRSVSWYQQTPGQGLQFLFEYFSETQRNKGNFPGRFSGRQFSNSRSEMNVSTLELGDSALYLCASSLGGGAKNIQYFGAGTRLSVL.